This TCR beta chain was captured by sequencing in a study of cytomegalovirus exposure and HLA in healthy donors. Overall study context: Earlier results showed 90 million to 120 million unique TCR beta sequences derived from 150 million to 200 million T cells. Counted in an early data release were some 81 million unique TCRs from HLA-typed donors.

General study points: In vitro, a few CMV-associated chains proved specific for CMV antigens. Later findings reportedly placed an Asian-associated ancestry cluster below the approximately 670-donor mean for N-insertions.

CDR3 length equals 16 residues. The germline V gene has CDR1 KGHSH and CDR2 LQKENI. The V and J ends lost 1 base and 4 bases, in that order; junction bases with no gene match: 8. A word on this clone: Its antigen is as yet unknown.

The PCR contained 60 Vbeta and 13 Jbeta primers. TCRdb keeps only in-frame clones here, not all; method: immunoSEQ multiplex PCR. The table includes 85,000 to 130,000 clones, under 80% detected once. V gene TRBV18 combines with J gene TRBJ2-3, with TRBD2 matching 7 bases. The origin of this receptor is a woman aged 45-65 years in good health and CMV-seropositive. Sequenced input: PBMCs. Written as DNA, the CDR3 is TGTGCCAGCTCACCACTACCTAGCGGTGAGTCAGATACGCAGTATTTT. It is translated as CASSPLPSGESDTQYF.